The clone carrying this TCR beta chain was counted only a few times. As yet, its antigen is unknown. The data were obtained in a study of cytomegalovirus exposure and HLA in healthy donors. Turning to the study itself: Within an early data release were about 85 million unique TCRs drawn from HLA-typed donors. General study results and limits: In a later analysis, HLA-associated beta chains showed higher expansion and lower generation probabilities than comparable chains. Later genetic work tied a missense DCLRE1C variant to beta-chain V and J trimming.

The length of the CDR3 is 14 residues. The germline V and J ends were trimmed by 1 base and 0 bases, with 7 bases remaining between them. CDR1 LNHDA and CDR2 SQIVND come from the germline V gene (reference sequence). The primer mix had 60 Vbeta and 13 Jbeta primers. Sequenced by immunoSEQ multiplex PCR; TCRdb stores in-frame clones only, minus some. The sample holds 130,000 to 150,000 clones, about 74% seen once. The specimen sequenced was PBMCs. The chain is built from TRBV19 and TRBJ2-7; D gene unclear. The sequence came from a man between 18 and 29 years old in good health and CMV-seropositive. This CDR3 is CASSIVFSSYEQYF. In nucleotides, the CDR3 is TGTGCCAGTAGTATAGTATTTAGCTCCTACGAGCAGTACTTC.